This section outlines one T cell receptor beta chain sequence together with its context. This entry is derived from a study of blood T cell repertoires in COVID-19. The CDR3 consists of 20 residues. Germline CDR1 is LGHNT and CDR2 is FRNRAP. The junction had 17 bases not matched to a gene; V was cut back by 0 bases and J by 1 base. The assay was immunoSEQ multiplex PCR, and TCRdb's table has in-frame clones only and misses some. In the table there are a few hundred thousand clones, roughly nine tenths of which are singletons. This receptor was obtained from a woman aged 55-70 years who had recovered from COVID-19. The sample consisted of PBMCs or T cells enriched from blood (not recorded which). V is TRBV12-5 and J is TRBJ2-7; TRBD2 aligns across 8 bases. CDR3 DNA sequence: TGTGCTAGTGGTTTGGTACTACCTCGGATAGCGGGGCGCCCATCCTACGAGCAGTACTTC. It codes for CASGLVLPRIAGRPSYEQYF.